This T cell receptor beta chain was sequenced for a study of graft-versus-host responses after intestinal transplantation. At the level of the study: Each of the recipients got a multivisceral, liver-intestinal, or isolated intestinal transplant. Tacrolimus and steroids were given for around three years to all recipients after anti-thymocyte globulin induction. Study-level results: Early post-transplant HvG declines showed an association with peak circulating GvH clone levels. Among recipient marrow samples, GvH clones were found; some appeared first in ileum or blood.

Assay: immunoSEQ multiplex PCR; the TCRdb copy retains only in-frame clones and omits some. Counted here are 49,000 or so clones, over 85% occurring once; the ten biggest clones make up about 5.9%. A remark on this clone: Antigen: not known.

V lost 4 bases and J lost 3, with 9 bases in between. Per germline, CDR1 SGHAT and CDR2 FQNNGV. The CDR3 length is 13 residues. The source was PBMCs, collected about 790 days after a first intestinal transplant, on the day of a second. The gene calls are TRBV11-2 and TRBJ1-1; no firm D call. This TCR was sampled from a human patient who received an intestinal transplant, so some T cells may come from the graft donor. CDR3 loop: CASSSHTDTEAFF. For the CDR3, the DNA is TGTGCCAGCAGCTCGCACACGGACACTGAAGCTTTCTTT.